The following is a T cell receptor (beta chain) sequence with its context. Its target is not known. The CDR3 is 16 residues long. Germline V gene lookup returns CDR1 SGHRS and CDR2 YFSETQ. V lost 0 bases, J lost 6 bases, and 18 bases lay in between. The source of the sample is a study of T-cell memory formation after mild COVID-19. General study findings and limits: Researchers report contracting CD4+ clones mostly in CM and EM, with CD8+ clones in EMRA. The pre-infection memory compartment contained some responding clones, suggesting cross-reactive memory joined.

TCR alpha and TCR beta cDNA libraries with sample barcodes and UMIs came from 5'RACE using constant-segment primers. TCRdb itself ran the 5' RACE reads through MiXCR, one entry per CDR3 protein. The sample contains tens of thousands of distinct CDR3 sequences, more than 11% of which appear only once. Input material: PBMCs or a T cell subset sorted from them (not recorded which). This rearrangement joins TRBV5-1 to TRBJ1-2; weak D call: TRBD1 (5 bases). The sequence came from an adult woman who had mild COVID-19 (a few samples of this study predate the infection). Cell type and time point are not known. CDR3 in amino acids: CASSLDTGTGVNGYTF. CDR3 nucleotides: TGCGCCAGCAGCTTGGATACCGGGACGGGAGTTAATGGCTACACCTTC. Variable domain in full (rest from reference TRBV5-1 and TRBJ1-2): KAGVTQTPRYLIKTRGQQVTLSCSPISGHRSVSWYQQTPGQGLQFLFEYFSETQRNKGNFPGRFSGRQFSNSRSEMNVSTLELGDSALYLCASSLDTGTGVNGYTFGSGTRLTVV.